This T cell receptor (beta chain) stems from a study of blood T cell repertoires in COVID-19. Data came from immunoSEQ multiplex PCR; TCRdb stores just in-frame clones and leaves some out. The sample lists 100,000 or so clones; less than 80% were seen once. V lost 4 bases and J lost 7; bases outside the gene matches: 9. The CDR3 is made up of 14 amino acids. Looked up from germline, CDR1 is MGHDK and CDR2 is SYGVNS. The genes are TRBV25-1 and TRBJ1-1, with 7 bases lining up with TRBD1. The clonotype comes from a woman of 80 years or more with acute or convalescent COVID-19. The source material was peripheral blood. Here the CDR3 DNA reads TGTGCCAGCAGTGGTCAGGGGGGATCAGGTGAAGCTTTCTTT. Its translation is CASSGQGGSGEAFF.